Sequencing of this TCR beta chain was carried out in a study of OX40 agonist ivuxolimab in advanced cancers. Study as a whole: The drug used for patients, ivuxolimab, was an agonistic anti-OX40 (CD134) antibody. Those enrolled were approximately 87% male, with a mean age of 60 years and ages from about 20 to 79.

The data were produced by immunoSEQ multiplex PCR, yet TCRdb's version contains in-frame clones alone and is incomplete. The sample yields 35,000 to 40,000 clones, 88% seen once. Trimming removed 1 base from V and 1 base from J; junction bases left unmatched: 1. CDR3 size: 15 residues. Germline CDR1 and CDR2: SGHVS and FNYEAQ. The source of this sequence is an adult with an advanced solid tumor such as melanoma, head and neck, liver or kidney cancer. The V and J genes are TRBV7-6 and TRBJ2-1; 7 nucleotides align to TRBD2. This sample comprised CD4+ or CD8+ T cells sorted from blood, obtained in a trial of the OX40 agonist ivuxolimab. This CDR3 reads CASSLGGGSYNEQFF. As DNA, the CDR3 is TGTGCCAGCAGCTTAGGCGGGGGATCCTACAATGAGCAGTTCTTC.